This T cell receptor (beta chain) was recovered during a study of T cells of healthy individuals (dated by TCRdb to the late 2010s). Between the V and J ends, shortened by 3 bases and 6 bases respectively, the junction contains 12 bases. The germline V gene specifies SQVTM as CDR1 and ANQGSEA as CDR2. Including the terminal cysteine and phenylalanine, the CDR3 comprises 13 residues. CDR3 DNA is the only sequence kept; it has 39 bases, read in frame from the first base. The library was generated by 5' RACE. The sequencing machine was an Illumina MiSeq. Using fastp trimming at Q25 and MiXCR clonotype assembly, TCRdb reanalyzed the public sequencing data and kept in-frame beta chains. One record per CDR3 amino acid sequence lists the most common genes and DNA. The sample data list about 53,000 distinct CDR3 sequences, and roughly 14% of these were observed just once. Together, the top ten hold roughly 15% of the sample.

The sample holds a few counts of this clonotype. It has no known antigen specificity. Per-base quality was not reported, and no clone a single base away is much larger than it. In this chain, TRBV29-1 is recombined with TRBJ1-5; a tentative D call is TRBD1 (6 bases match). The source is a human donor in good health. The DNA reads as follows: TGCAGCGTTGAGGGGGGGGCGGGTCAGCCCCAGCATTTT. The translation is CSVEGGAGQPQHF.